The rows below give T cell receptor beta chains drawn from one sample of a study of graft-versus-host responses after intestinal transplantation. The protocol was immunoSEQ multiplex PCR, while the TCRdb copy is restricted to in-frame clones and leaves out a portion. In the table there are some 24,000 clones, 80% to 90% of which are singletons. The material was PBMCs, obtained 463 days after intestinal transplant. These receptors were taken from a human patient who received an intestinal transplant, so some T cells may come from the graft donor. The CDR3 runs from the conserved cysteine through the conserved F or W. D genes are given only for firm matches. Expanded clones get a size class; other rows say once, few or many, or leave the size out.

V gene	D gene	J gene	clone size	CDR3 protein	CDR3 DNA
TRBV5-1	TRBD1	TRBJ1-1	-	CASSLEGTANTEAFF	TGCGCCAGCAGCTTGGAAGGGACAGCCAACACTGAAGCTTTCTTT
TRBV11-3	TRBD2	TRBJ2-3	-	CASSSRGGETDTQYF	TGTGCCAGCAGCTCCCGGGGGGGGGAGACAGATACGCAGTATTTT
TRBV6-5	-	TRBJ2-3	-	CASSYSNRGTDTQYF	TGTGCCAGCAGTTACTCGAACAGGGGCACAGATACGCAGTATTTT
TRBV27	-	TRBJ1-2	-	CASSPGRVVSKVNGYTF	TGTGCCAGCAGTCCCGGTCGGGTGGTATCTAAAGTTAATGGCTACACCTTC
TRBV30	TRBD2	TRBJ2-5	-	CAWRSGIETQYF	TGTGCCTGGCGTAGCGGGATTGAGACCCAGTACTTC
TRBV6-5	-	TRBJ2-7	few	CASRLDLSSYEQYF	TGTGCCAGCAGGTTGGACCTGAGCTCCTACGAGCAGTACTTC
TRBV5-1	-	TRBJ2-7	once	CASSLDGVSYEQYF	TGCGCCAGCAGCTTGGATGGGGTCTCCTACGAGCAGTACTTC
TRBV6-1	-	TRBJ2-3	-	CASSPYGFTDTQYF	TGTGCCAGCAGTCCATATGGTTTCACAGATACGCAGTATTTT
TRBV7-2	-	TRBJ2-5	-	CASSLVGNQETQYF	TGTGCCAGCAGCTTAGTTGGGAACCAAGAGACCCAGTACTTC
TRBV4-2	-	TRBJ1-3	-	CASSQNSGNTIYF	TGTGCCAGCAGCCAAAACTCTGGAAACACCATATATTTT
TRBV30	-	TRBJ1-4	-	CAWSVPHSGIALEKLFF	TGTGCCTGGAGTGTACCCCACTCCGGGATAGCCCTGGAAAAACTGTTTTTT